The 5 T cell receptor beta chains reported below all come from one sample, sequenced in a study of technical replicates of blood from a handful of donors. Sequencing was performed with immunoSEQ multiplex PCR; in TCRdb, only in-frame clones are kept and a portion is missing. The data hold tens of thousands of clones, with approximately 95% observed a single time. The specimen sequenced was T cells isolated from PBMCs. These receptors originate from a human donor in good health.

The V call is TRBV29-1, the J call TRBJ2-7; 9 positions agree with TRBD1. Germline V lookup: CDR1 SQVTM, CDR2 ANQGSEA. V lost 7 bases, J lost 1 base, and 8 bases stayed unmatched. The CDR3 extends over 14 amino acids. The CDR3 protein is CSAGSGQGSYEQYF. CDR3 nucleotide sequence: TGCAGCGCTGGGTCGGGACAGGGATCCTACGAGCAGTACTTC.

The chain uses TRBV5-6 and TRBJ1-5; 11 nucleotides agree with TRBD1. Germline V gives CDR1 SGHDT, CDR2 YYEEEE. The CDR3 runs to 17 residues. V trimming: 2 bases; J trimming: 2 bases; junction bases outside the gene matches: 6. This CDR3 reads CASSFRTGGRGNQPQHF. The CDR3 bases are TGTGCCAGCAGCTTCAGGACAGGGGGCCGGGGCAATCAGCCCCAGCATTTT.

The CDR3 here is CASSSGTSGGATDTQYF. The CDR3 DNA sequence: TGCGCCAGCAGCTCCGGGACTAGCGGGGGGGCCACAGATACGCAGTATTTT. This chain links TRBV5-1 with TRBJ2-3; 16 bases match TRBD2. V shed 3 bases, J shed 2 bases, and the junction held 3 bases outside the gene matches. Per germline, CDR1 SGHRS and CDR2 YFSETQ. The CDR3 is 17 amino acids.

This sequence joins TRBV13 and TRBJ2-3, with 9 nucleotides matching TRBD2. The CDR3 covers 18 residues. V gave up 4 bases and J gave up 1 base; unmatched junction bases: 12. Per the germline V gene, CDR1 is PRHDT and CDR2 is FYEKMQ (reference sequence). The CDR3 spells CASSSLAGRLGGTDTQYF. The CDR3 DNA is TGTGCCAGCAGCTCCCTAGCGGGGCGCCTCGGCGGCACAGATACGCAGTATTTT.

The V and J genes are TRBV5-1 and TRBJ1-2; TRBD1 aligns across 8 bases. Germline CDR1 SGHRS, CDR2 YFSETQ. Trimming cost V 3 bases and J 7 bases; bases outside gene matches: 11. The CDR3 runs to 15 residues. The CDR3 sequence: CASSSGQEGVGGYTF. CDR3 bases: TGCGCCAGCAGCTCGGGACAGGAGGGCGTGGGTGGCTACACCTTC.